This TCR beta chain was sequenced for a study of blood T cell repertoires in COVID-19. Study-level information: PBMCs, B-cell-depleted T cells, or T cells provided the cDNA or gDNA that made up the material.

The table came from immunoSEQ multiplex PCR; TCRdb's copy has only in-frame clones and leaves some out. Altogether 170,000 or so clones are present, around 84% being singletons, with the ten largest covering approximately 0.62%. The sequenced material came from peripheral blood. This TCR was recovered from a man aged 55 to 70 with COVID-19, enrolled during active disease.

The CDR3 sequence: CASSQGLAGFGDTQYF. For the CDR3, the DNA is TGCGCCAGCAGCCAAGGGCTAGCGGGTTTTGGAGATACGCAGTATTTT. The V call is TRBV4-1, the J call TRBJ2-3; 8 positions match TRBD2. J gave up 5 bases and V 1 base, and 8 bases lay outside the gene matches. Germline V gene lookup returns CDR1 MGHRA and CDR2 YSYEKL. CDR3 length: 16 amino acids.